This T cell receptor (beta chain) was recovered during a study of Graves' ophthalmopathy and Graves' hyperthyroidism. Transcripts of RNA were the source for amplifying TCR beta CDR3 regions. A first-round RT-PCR used HTBI primers, followed by a second-round multiplex PCR. TCRdb processed the multiplex PCR reads anew with MiXCR; each CDR3 protein has one entry. Of roughly 1.1 million distinct CDR3 sequences listed, about 35% are singletons. Study findings and constraints: Cross-validated, the 13-signature model showed 87.88%/81.08% sensitivity/specificity, and 80%/75% in the test set. Most clonotypes expanded in thyroid above 0.001 frequency were present in blood too.

Germline V gene data show CDR1 as SEHNR and CDR2 as FQNEAQ (reference sequence). The CDR3 loop spans 14 amino acids. Trimming took 3 bases from V and 5 from J, leaving 13 bases between them. Concerning this clonotype: What it recognizes is unknown.

Hyperthyroidism patients were newly diagnosed, under 2 months' duration, aged 18 to 65. It was on clinical symptoms, serum thyroxine, TRAb, thyroid ultrasound and orbital computed tomography that diagnosis relied. The sequence was obtained from an adult man with Graves' hyperthyroidism. The chain links TRBV7-9 to TRBJ2-5; D unresolved. The sequencing sample was made of peripheral blood or thyroid tissue (not recorded which). Here the CDR3 DNA reads TGTGCCAGCAGCTTTGCAGAACAGTGGGAGACCCAGTACTTC. It specifies CASSFAEQWETQYF.